This section outlines one T cell receptor beta chain sequence together with its context. The antigen remains unidentified. PCR involved 60 Vbeta and 13 Jbeta primers. This table comes from immunoSEQ multiplex PCR, and its TCRdb copy is limited to in-frame clones, with some not included. The sample consists of more than 150,000 clones, roughly 88% of them appearing once. The length of the CDR3 is 13 residues. Germline V lookup: CDR1 KGHSH, CDR2 LQKENI. Trimming removed 4 bases at V and 4 bases at J, with 9 bases between. The data were taken from a study of cytomegalovirus exposure and HLA in healthy donors. Study-wide background: From donors who were HLA-typed, an early data release held approximately 91 million unique TCRs.

Findings and caveats of the study: Reported performance of the classifier showed diagnosis of cytomegalovirus status with high specificity and sensitivity. Upon later analysis, HLA-associated TCR beta chains proved more clonally expanded than other, equally common chains. Productive rates of about 87% or about 30% were seen for most TCR beta V segments in an earlier analysis.

The chain carries TRBV18 and TRBJ2-3; D not resolved. The origin of this receptor is a woman under 30 in good health and CMV-seronegative. Sequenced: PBMCs. The CDR3 region has the DNA TGTGCCAGCTCACAGCATCCCTCAGATACGCAGTATTTT. The encoded protein is CASSQHPSDTQYF.